This TCR beta chain was identified during a study of cytomegalovirus exposure and HLA in healthy donors. Regarding this clone: Its matching antigen is unknown.

CDR3 length: 15 amino acids. Between the trimmed V and J ends, which lost 1 base and 6 bases, there was a span of 16 bases. CDR1 is SGHTA, CDR2 FQGNSA, per germline. PCR was performed using 60 Vbeta and 13 Jbeta primers. The assay was immunoSEQ multiplex PCR, and TCRdb's table has in-frame clones only and misses some. The repertoire includes roughly 190,000 clones, 75% to 80% of them detected once, and 2.5% to 3% sits in the top ten. Regarding the study as a whole: Roughly uniform sequencing depth across donors was assumed, possibly incorrectly. A link between a missense DCLRE1C variant and TCR beta V- and J-gene trimming emerged from a later analysis.

Sequenced sample: PBMCs. The rearrangement uses TRBV7-2 and TRBJ2-7; tentatively, D is TRBD2 (6 bases). The sequence came from a female donor in good health and CMV-seronegative. The CDR3 coding sequence is TGTGCCAGCAGCTTAGACGGCGGGGCCCGGTTCGAGCAGTACTTC. It encodes CASSLDGGARFEQYF.